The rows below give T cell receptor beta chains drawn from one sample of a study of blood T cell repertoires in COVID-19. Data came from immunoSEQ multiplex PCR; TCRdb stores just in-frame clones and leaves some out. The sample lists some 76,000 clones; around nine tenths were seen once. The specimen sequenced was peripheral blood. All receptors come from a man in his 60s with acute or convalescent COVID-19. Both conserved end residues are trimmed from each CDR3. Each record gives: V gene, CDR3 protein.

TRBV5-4 ASSGGTGSNYGYT
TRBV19 ASEEADTQY
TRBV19 ASSTRQVVNYGYT
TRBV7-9 ASSKTGLGSDEQF
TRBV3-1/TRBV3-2 ASRGLGEKLF
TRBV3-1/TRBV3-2 ASSQDVLAEQY
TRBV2 ASTVGTATDTQY
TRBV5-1 ASSTRTSGTYYNEQF
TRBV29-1 SVEIPGRPGTIY
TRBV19 ASSRDGTSDYEQY
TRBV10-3 AISKTGTGSEKLF
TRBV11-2 ASSPQGLAGNEQY